What follows are 20 T cell receptor beta chains derived from one specimen sequenced in a study of blood T cell repertoires in COVID-19. This table comes from immunoSEQ multiplex PCR, and its TCRdb copy is limited to in-frame clones, with some not included. The sample records 200,000 or so clones, roughly 80% being singletons. Sequenced material: peripheral blood. These receptor sequences come from a woman younger than 45 with acute or convalescent COVID-19.

V gene TRBV6-5 combines with J gene TRBJ2-3, with TRBD2 matching 12 bases. In germline, CDR1 is MNHEY, CDR2 SVGAGI. The CDR3 has 14 residues. Trimming at V came to 9 bases and at J to 6 bases, leaving 7 bases not matched to a gene. The CDR3 sequence: CASGLAGPPDTQYF. In DNA form, the CDR3 reads TGTGCCAGTGGACTAGCGGGACCTCCGGATACGCAGTATTTT.

The V and J genes are TRBV12-3 or TRBV12-4 and TRBJ2-4, with a weak D call TRBD2 (6 bases). The V end lost 8 bases, the J end lost 5 bases, and 10 bases lay between the germline ends. The CDR3 is 12 amino acids. CDR3 sequence reads: CASASAENIQYF. The CDR3 DNA reads as TGTGCCAGCGCTAGCGCGGAAAACATTCAGTACTTC.

This sequence joins TRBV7-2 and TRBJ2-7; 11 nucleotides line up with TRBD2. In germline, CDR1 is SGHTA, CDR2 FQGNSA. After removal of 5 bases from V and 1 base from J, the junction contained 10 bases not matched to a gene. The CDR3 extends over 17 amino acids. The DNA of the CDR3 is TGTGCCAGCAGCCCCGGGACTAGCGGATACTATTCCTACGAGCAGTACTTC. Its translation is CASSPGTSGYYSYEQYF.

The chain joins TRBV18 to TRBJ2-5; D is perhaps TRBD2 (7 bases). The CDR3 runs 14 residues. Per the germline V gene, CDR1 is KGHSH and CDR2 is LQKENI. Trimming took off 0 bases at V and 6 bases at J, with 11 bases between the two ends. CDR3 sequence: CASSPPGGAKTQYF. For the CDR3, the DNA is TGTGCCAGCTCACCACCAGGGGGGGCAAAGACCCAGTACTTC.

The rearrangement links TRBV6-1 to TRBJ2-7; D gene uncertain. Germline V CDR1 and CDR2: MNHNS, SASEGT. V was trimmed by 3 bases and J by 4 bases, leaving 19 bases between them. This CDR3 comprises 16 residues. CDR3 bases: TGTGCCAGCAGTGACCCTTCACTCGCGAGAGGATACGAGCAGTACTTC. Its protein product is CASSDPSLARGYEQYF.

The chain has TRBV9 and TRBJ2-3, with 7 bases fitting TRBD1. The CDR3 contains 16 residues. Trimming at V came to 0 bases and at J to 2 bases, leaving 6 bases not matched to a gene. Germline CDR1 and CDR2: SGDLS and YYNGEE. CDR3 in amino acids: CASSVEGATPTDTQYF. CDR3 coding DNA: TGTGCCAGCAGCGTAGAGGGGGCTACCCCCACAGATACGCAGTATTTT.

This clone was seen only once. The chain uses TRBV13 and TRBJ1-5, with 8 bases that match TRBD1. Germline V gene sequence: CDR1 PRHDT, CDR2 FYEKMQ (reference sequence). The J segment lost 3 bases and the V segment lost 2 bases, leaving 15 bases of the junction unmatched. The CDR3 consists of 19 residues. CDR3 loop: CASSLKPQSGGADNQPQHF. CDR3 in DNA: TGTGCCAGCAGCTTAAAGCCCCAATCAGGGGGCGCGGACAATCAGCCCCAGCATTTT.

This CDR3 is CASSKRGRANEKLFF. CDR3 coding DNA: TGTGCCAGCAGCAAGCGGGGCAGGGCTAATGAAAAACTGTTTTTT. J is TRBJ1-4 and V is TRBV7-2, with D perhaps TRBD1 (5 bases). Trimming pared 5 bases from V and 3 bases from J, leaving 13 bases between. The CDR3 consists of 15 residues. Germline lookup yields CDR1 SGHTA and CDR2 FQGNSA.

The chain joins TRBV27 to TRBJ2-1, with 10 bases matching TRBD2. CDR1 MNHEY and CDR2 SMNVEV come from the germline V gene (reference sequence). The CDR3 loop spans 15 amino acids. V trimming: 5 bases; J trimming: 8 bases; junction bases outside the gene matches: 9. CDR3 residues: CASSPIAGGLYEQFF. In DNA form, the CDR3 reads TGTGCCAGCAGTCCTATAGCGGGAGGTCTCTATGAGCAGTTCTTC.

The rearrangement links TRBV5-1 to TRBJ2-3; possible D gene TRBD2, 7 bases. The CDR3 sequence is 13 residues long. Per the germline V gene, CDR1 is SGHRS and CDR2 is YFSETQ. Trimming removed 0 bases from V and 9 bases from J, with 11 bases in between. Here the CDR3 reads CASSLESGGTQYF. CDR3 sequence (DNA): TGCGCCAGCAGCTTGGAATCGGGGGGCACGCAGTATTTT.

CDR3 nucleotide sequence: TGTGCCAGCAGTCGGACAGGAGCATCCTACGAGCAGTACTTC. Translating gives CASSRTGASYEQYF. J is TRBJ2-7 and V is TRBV28, with TRBD1 matching 7 bases. The CDR3 contains 14 residues. Germline-derived CDR1 and CDR2 are MDHEN and SYDVKM. After removal of 5 bases from V and 1 base from J, the junction contained 5 bases not matched to a gene.

Worth noting for this clone: This CDR3 is also generated by other DNA sequences in the sample. J is TRBJ1-1 and V is TRBV2, with D unclear. V was pared by 6 bases and J by 4 bases, with 9 bases between. CDR1 and CDR2 (germline): SNHLY, FYNNEI. CDR3 length: 12 residues. The CDR3 is CASSASFTEAFF. The CDR3 region has the DNA TGTGCCAGCAGCGCCAGTTTCACTGAAGCTTTCTTT.

The rearrangement links TRBV19 to TRBJ1-5; 8 bases align to TRBD1. CDR3 length: 17 residues. The trim removed 5 bases at V and 0 bases at J, leaving 9 bases unmatched. Germline lookup yields CDR1 LNHDA and CDR2 SQIVND (reference sequence). In DNA, the CDR3 is TGTGCCAGTAGTCTCGCTCACAGGGGGTATAGCAATCAGCCCCAGCATTTT. Translated: CASSLAHRGYSNQPQHF.

The chain recombines TRBV4-1 with TRBJ1-1; D gene unclear. The CDR3 sequence is 15 residues long. V was clipped by 3 bases and J by 1 base, with 12 bases between them. Germline CDR1 reads MGHRA; CDR2 reads YSYEKL. The CDR3: CASSHFAVGNTEAFF. The CDR3 DNA reads TGCGCCAGCAGCCATTTCGCGGTTGGGAACACTGAAGCTTTCTTT.

This chain connects TRBV5-4 to TRBJ2-5, with 10 nucleotides matching TRBD2. This CDR3 has 14 residues. Germline-derived CDR1 and CDR2 are SGHNT and YYREEE (reference sequence). J was trimmed by 5 bases and V by 0 bases; bases with no gene match: 1. The CDR3 spells CASSLVGLAETQYF. The CDR3 DNA reads as TGTGCCAGCAGCTTGGTGGGACTAGCGGAGACCCAGTACTTC.

The rearrangement links TRBV5-4 to TRBJ1-1; no clear D. The CDR3 has 12 residues. Germline-derived CDR1 and CDR2 are SGHNT and YYREEE (reference sequence). With 1 base removed from V and 5 bases from J, the gap between germline ends came to 6 bases. CDR3 residues: CASSLKSTEAFF. The DNA for the CDR3 is TGTGCCAGCAGCTTGAAATCTACTGAAGCTTTCTTT. Variable domain in full (rest from reference TRBV5-4 and TRBJ1-1): ETGVTQSPTHLIKTRGQQVTLRCSSQSGHNTVSWYQQALGQGPQFIFQYYREEENGRGNFPPRFSGLQFPNYSSELNVNALELDDSALYLCASSLKSTEAFFGQGTRLTVV.

Here the CDR3 reads CATSRGAPNNQPQHF. DNA of the CDR3: TGTGCCACCAGCAGAGGAGCTCCGAACAATCAGCCCCAGCATTTT. V gene TRBV15 combines with J gene TRBJ1-5, with D uncertain. Trimming took 1 base from V and 3 from J, leaving 10 bases between them. The CDR3 covers 15 residues. Germline CDR1 and CDR2: LNHNV and YYDKDF (reference sequence).

V and J are TRBV28 and TRBJ2-1; no reliable D call. Germline CDR1 and CDR2: MDHEN and SYDVKM. The length of the CDR3 is 14 residues. Trimming pared 2 bases from V and 8 bases from J, leaving 13 bases between. As DNA, the CDR3 is TGTGCCAGCAGTTTAGTCTCTACCTTGGATGAGCAGTTCTTC. Its translation is CASSLVSTLDEQFF.

The chain combines TRBV5-1 with TRBJ2-1; TRBD2 aligns across 12 bases. The CDR3 consists of 15 residues. Germline CDR1 SGHRS, CDR2 YFSETQ. Germline trimming cut 4 bases from V and 8 bases from J; bases unmatched to any gene: 7. Here the CDR3 DNA reads TGCGCCAGCAGCGCGACTAGCGGGAGTTTGGATGAGCAGTTCTTC. Its protein is CASSATSGSLDEQFF.

The V and J genes are TRBV4-3 and TRBJ1-2, with D unclear. Trimming removed 0 bases from V and 1 base from J, with 6 bases in between. The CDR3 consists of 14 residues. Per the germline V gene, CDR1 is LGHNA and CDR2 is YSLEER. CDR3 residues: CASSQEPVNYGYTF. The CDR3 nucleotides are TGCGCCAGCAGCCAAGAACCAGTTAACTATGGCTACACCTTC.